Sequencing of this T cell receptor beta chain was carried out in a study of cytomegalovirus exposure and HLA in healthy donors. Study-wide results and caveats: Some V segments, TRBV6-2 and TRBV6-3 among them, were indistinguishable and were therefore excluded. A link between a missense DCLRE1C variant and TCR beta V- and J-gene trimming emerged from a later analysis. Researchers reported that a few CMV-associated chains were confirmed in vitro as CMV antigen-specific.

The V segment lost 2 bases and the J segment 7 bases; nucleotides outside the gene matches: 13. This CDR3 spans 18 amino acids. Germline V gene lookup returns CDR1 SNHLY and CDR2 FYNNEI. Notes on this clone: No antigen is known for it.

It was with 60 Vbeta and 13 Jbeta primers that the PCR ran. The authors' processing: A later analysis counted roughly 74 million unique TCR beta chains, some 10 million shared. Sequencing used immunoSEQ multiplex PCR; TCRdb keeps in-frame clones, though not all of them. The V and J calls and the clone size are those of that table, but D and trimming were determined from the DNA. This sample has 170,000 or so clones; 75% to 90% occur once, and the top ten carry about 7%. What was sequenced was PBMCs. This receptor was taken from a man aged 30 to 45 in good health and CMV-seropositive. The V and J genes are TRBV2 and TRBJ2-7; TRBD2 aligns across 14 bases. CDR3 DNA sequence: TGTGCCAGCAGTGAACAAACCGGGACTAGCGGGAGAAGAGGAGAGCAGTACTTC. Encoded protein: CASSEQTGTSGRRGEQYF.